The source of this TCR beta chain is a study of blood T cells in healthy people across ages. Study-level information: Template switching caught about one barcoded beta molecule for each two T cells.

Each sample had at least 7 million PBMCs isolated. The second PCR ran about 6 to 11 cycles with a sample-barcoded 5' primer and J-beta primers. Each of the samples gave a minimum of 2.5 million paired-end reads that contained CDR3. TCRdb redid the calling of the 5' RACE reads with MiXCR, one entry per CDR3 protein. Among some 1.4 million distinct CDR3 sequences listed, approximately 40% were seen once. CDR3 length: 15 amino acids. V was pared by 1 base and J by 0 bases, with 10 bases between. This rearrangement joins TRBV12-3 or TRBV12-4 to TRBJ2-7; possible D gene TRBD2, 5 bases. Material: blood. This sequence was found in a woman between 18 and 30 years old in good health. This CDR3 is CASSLGTPSSYEQYF. In nucleotides, the CDR3 is TGTGCCAGCAGTTTAGGGACTCCCAGCTCCTACGAGCAGTACTTC.